Below are 13 T cell receptor beta chains sequenced from a single sample in a study of blood T cell repertoires in COVID-19. The assay was immunoSEQ multiplex PCR, and TCRdb's table has in-frame clones only and misses some. The table has some 150,000 clones, roughly 76% seen once. The sample consisted of peripheral blood. The receptors come from a human donor with acute or convalescent COVID-19. The donor label of this sample is uncertain.

This chain links TRBV5-1 with TRBJ2-7; 7 bases fit TRBD1. V dropped 0 bases and J dropped 3; count of bases not matched to a gene: 9. This CDR3 spans 16 amino acids. Looked up from germline, CDR1 is SGHRS and CDR2 is YFSETQ. CDR3 DNA sequence: TGCGCCAGCAGCTTGGCAGGGGGACATAGAATCTACGAGCAGTACTTC. Translation: CASSLAGGHRIYEQYF.

This rearrangement joins TRBV11-2 to TRBJ1-4; tentative D call: TRBD1 (6 bases). Trimming took off 3 bases at V and 0 bases at J, with 11 bases between the two ends. The length of the CDR3 is 16 residues. From germline, CDR1 is SGHAT and CDR2 FQNNGV. The CDR3 sequence: CASSLAGTTTNEKLFF. The CDR3 bases are TGTGCCAGCAGCTTGGCCGGGACAACAACTAATGAAAAACTGTTTTTT.

The rearrangement joins TRBV24-1 to TRBJ1-5, with 9 bases aligning to TRBD1. J lost 7 bases, V lost 4 bases, and 7 bases had no gene match. Looked up from germline, CDR1 is KGHDR and CDR2 is SFDVKD. The CDR3 spans 15 residues. Written as DNA, the CDR3 is TGTGCCACCAGTGACGGTGGGACAGGGATACAGCCCCAGCATTTT. Translation gives CATSDGGTGIQPQHF.

The chain joins TRBV29-1 to TRBJ1-2; TRBD1 agrees at 10 bases. The CDR3 runs to 15 residues. CDR1 is SQVTM and CDR2 is ANQGSEA in the germline V gene. Trimming removed 4 bases from V and 2 bases from J; junction bases left unmatched: 7. The CDR3 nucleotides are TGCAGCGTTGCCGTACCGGGACAGGGGAACTATGGCTACACCTTC. Translated, it gives CSVAVPGQGNYGYTF. Based on the CDR3 plus reference TRBV29-1 and TRBJ1-2, the full variable domain is SAVISQKPSRDICQRGTSLTIQCQVDSQVTMMFWYRQQPGQSLTLIATANQGSEATYESGFVIDKFPISRPNLTFSTLTVSNMSPEDSSIYLCSVAVPGQGNYGYTFGSGTRLTVV.

This clone was seen only once. The chain joins TRBV7-6 to TRBJ1-6; 7 nucleotides match TRBD1. CDR3 length: 16 residues. J was trimmed by 5 bases and V by 5 bases; bases with no gene match: 9. CDR1 and CDR2 (germline): SGHVS, FNYEAQ. CDR3 sequence reads: CASSLGTAQNNSPLHF. CDR3 in DNA: TGTGCCAGCAGCCTAGGGACAGCCCAAAATAATTCACCCCTCCACTTT. The full variable domain, with the rest looked up from reference TRBV7-6 and TRBJ1-6, is GAGVSQSPRYKVTKRGQDVALRCDPISGHVSLYWYRQALGQGPEFLTYFNYEAQQDKSGLPNDRFSAERPEGSISTLTIQRTEQRDSAMYRCASSLGTAQNNSPLHFGNGTRLTVT.

This clone was seen a single time. The rearrangement uses TRBV19 and TRBJ2-5; 9 nucleotides agree with TRBD2. CDR1 is LNHDA, CDR2 SQIVND, per germline (reference sequence). The V gene end was trimmed by 5 bases and the J gene end by 2 bases; junction bases not matched to a gene: 6. The CDR3 is made up of 15 amino acids. The CDR3 nucleotides are TGTGCCAGTAGTTCCACCAGCGGGGGGCAAGAGACCCAGTACTTC. It yields the protein CASSSTSGGQETQYF.

This chain uses TRBV21-1 with TRBJ1-1; TRBD1, the table's D call, lacks a check against the DNA. TRBV21-1 is a documented pseudogene. CDR3 length: 16 amino acids. The CDR3 coding sequence is TGTGCCAGCAGCCGGAGGACAGGGCTCTTGGTGACTGAAGCTTTCTTT. It specifies CASSRRTGLLVTEAFF.

The V and J genes are TRBV5-4 and TRBJ2-3, with D possibly being TRBD2 (6 bases). CDR1 SGHNT and CDR2 YYREEE come from the germline V gene (reference sequence). This CDR3 has 14 amino acids. V was shortened by 4 bases and J by 1 base, with 10 bases between the two germline ends. The CDR3 nucleotides are TGTGCCAGCAGCCCGGGAGCCCGCACAGATACGCAGTATTTT. This sequence encodes CASSPGARTDTQYF.

The V call is TRBV7-3, the J call TRBJ2-1, with 7 bases that match TRBD1. The CDR3 sequence is 16 residues long. The V gene end was trimmed by 6 bases and the J gene end by 4 bases; junction bases not matched to a gene: 12. CDR1 is SGHTA and CDR2 is FQGTGA in the germline V gene. The CDR3 here is CASSPSGQRLYNEQFF. The CDR3, as DNA: TGTGCCAGCAGTCCTTCGGGACAGCGTTTATACAATGAGCAGTTCTTC.

In DNA, the CDR3 is TGTGCCAGCAGCTTGGCCCTGACAGGGTTGCCCGGGGAGCTGTTTTTT. Amino acid sequence: CASSLALTGLPGELFF. V usage is TRBV5-5 and J usage is TRBJ2-2, with 7 bases identical to TRBD1. CDR3 length: 16 amino acids. The germline V gene encodes CDR1 SGHKS and CDR2 YYEKEE (reference sequence). V gave up 0 bases and J gave up 6 bases; unmatched junction bases: 8.

V is TRBV30 and J is TRBJ2-1; the D gene is possibly TRBD1 (6 bases). Germline V gene data show CDR1 as GTSNPN and CDR2 as SVGIG (reference sequence). The CDR3 runs to 13 residues. The V gene lost 3 bases and the J gene lost 10 bases, with 16 bases spanning the gap. As DNA, the CDR3 is TGTGCCTGGAGCCCGTCGACAGGTTGGGAGCAGTTCTTC. This gives the protein CAWSPSTGWEQFF.

The V call is TRBV6-2 or TRBV6-3, the J call TRBJ1-3; no reliable D call. CDR3 length: 13 residues. Germline CDR1 is MNHEY and CDR2 is SVGEGT. V was trimmed by 2 bases and J by 3 bases, leaving 5 bases between them. The CDR3 bases are TGTGCCAGCAGTTACGCGGATGGAAACACCATATATTTT. This encodes CASSYADGNTIYF.

The V and J genes are TRBV9 and TRBJ2-1; TRBD2 agrees at 9 bases. The CDR3 has 17 residues. The V gene end was trimmed by 5 bases and the J gene end by 0 bases; junction bases not matched to a gene: 9. Germline CDR1 is SGDLS and CDR2 is YYNGEE. The CDR3 bases are TGTGCCAGCAGTCATAGTATAGCGGGGGACTCCTACAATGAGCAGTTCTTC. Protein sequence: CASSHSIAGDSYNEQFF.